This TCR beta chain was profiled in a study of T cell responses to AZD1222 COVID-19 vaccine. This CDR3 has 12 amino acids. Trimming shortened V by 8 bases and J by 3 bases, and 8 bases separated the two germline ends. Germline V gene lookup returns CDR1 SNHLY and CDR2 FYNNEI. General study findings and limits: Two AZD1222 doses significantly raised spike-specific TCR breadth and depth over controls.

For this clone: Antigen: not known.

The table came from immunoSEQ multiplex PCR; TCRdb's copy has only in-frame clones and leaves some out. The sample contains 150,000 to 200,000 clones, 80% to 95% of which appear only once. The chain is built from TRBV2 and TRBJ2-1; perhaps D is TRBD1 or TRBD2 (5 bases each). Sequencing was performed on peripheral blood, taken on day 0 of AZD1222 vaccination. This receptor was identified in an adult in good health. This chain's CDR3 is CASRDDYNEQFF. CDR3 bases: TGTGCCAGCCGGGACGACTACAATGAGCAGTTCTTC. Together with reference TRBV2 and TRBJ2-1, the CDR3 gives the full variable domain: EPEVTQTPSHQVTQMGQEVILRCVPISNHLYFYWYRQILGQKVEFLVSFYNNEISEKSEIFDDQFSVERPDGSNFTLKIRSTKLEDSAMYFCASRDDYNEQFFGPGTRLTVL.